This TCR beta chain was retrieved from a study of early T cells in non-severe SARS-CoV-2 infection (dated by TCRdb to the early 2020s). Regarding the study in general: Because TCR sequencing was done on bulk RNA from unsorted whole blood, the alpha and beta chains could not be paired. Points the paper makes about the study in general: VDJdb matching was skewed toward anti-spike CD8 responses, so virus-specific expansions were likely underestimated and private and CD4 specificities were missed.

This clonotype was picked up many times. Its antigen has not been determined. Within one base of it there is no much larger clone, and no base qualities were kept. The method behind the library was 5' RACE. TCRdb names NextSeq 500 as the instrument used. In the TCR library protocol, unique molecular identifiers were attached to individual cDNA molecules to correct for PCR bias and sequencing error. TCR alpha and beta chains were both sequenced, and the abundances of alpha and beta sequences in each sample were closely correlated with each other. The authors' analysis ran thus. Decombinator V4 was used to annotate TCR sequences for V gene, J gene and CDR3. Expanded TCRs were defined as changing significantly between any two time points under a Poisson model with p below 0.0001. TCR abundances were normalised to the total number of TCRs sequenced per sample and expressed as counts per million. VDJdb, accessed 1 November 2021, was searched for CMV, EBV and SARS-CoV-2 annotated TCRs, with TCRs annotated for multiple antigens excluded. The raw public reads went through TCRdb reprocessing: fastp at Q25, MiXCR clone calling, in-frame beta chains kept. Under each unique CDR3 protein, matching rows form one entry showing the most common genes and DNA. TCRdb's processing, not the authors', yielded these V and J calls. The sample has about 30,000 distinct CDR3 sequences on record, about 4.6% of them singletons. The ten largest make up approximately 6% of the sample.

The study was a case-control design nested within a healthcare worker cohort in London, UK, with weekly nasopharyngeal swab PCR tests and blood sampling. Healthcare workers were recruited between 23 and 31 March 2020, during the week of the UK lockdown, and were followed weekly for up to roughly 15 weeks. This receptor was identified in an adult who was a healthcare worker with PCR-confirmed SARS-CoV-2 infection or an uninfected control (not recorded which). The sequencing here drew on whole blood, taken at baseline.

The DNA is TGCAGTGCTAGACTCCGTGGCAGGGGGTTCAATCCCAATTCACCCCTCCACTTT. Translated, this is CSARLRGRGFNPNSPLHF. This chain joins TRBV20-1 to TRBJ1-6, with 7 junctional bases fitting TRBD1. Including cysteine and phenylalanine, the CDR3 has 18 amino acids. Only CDR3 DNA is held: 54 bases, read in frame from base 1. V trim: 2 bases; J trim: 7 bases; unmatched bases: 17. Looking up the germline V gene (reference sequence) yields CDR1 DFQATT and CDR2 SNEGSKA.